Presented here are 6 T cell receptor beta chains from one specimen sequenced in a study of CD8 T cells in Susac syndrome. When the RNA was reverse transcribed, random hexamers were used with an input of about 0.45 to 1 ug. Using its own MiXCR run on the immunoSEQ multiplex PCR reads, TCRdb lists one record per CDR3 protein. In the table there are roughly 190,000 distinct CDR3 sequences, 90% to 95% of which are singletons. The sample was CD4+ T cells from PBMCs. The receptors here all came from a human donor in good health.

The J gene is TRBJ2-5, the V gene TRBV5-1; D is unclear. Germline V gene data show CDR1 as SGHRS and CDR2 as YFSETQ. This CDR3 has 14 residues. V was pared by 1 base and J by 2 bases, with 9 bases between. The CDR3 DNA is TGCGCCAGCAGCTTGATCTCCGCGCAAGAGACCCAGTACTTC. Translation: CASSLISAQETQYF.

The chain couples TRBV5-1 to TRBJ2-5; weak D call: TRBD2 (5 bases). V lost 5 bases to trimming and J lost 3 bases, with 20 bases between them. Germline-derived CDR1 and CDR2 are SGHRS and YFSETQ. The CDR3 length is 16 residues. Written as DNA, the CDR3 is TGCGCCAGCAGGCTACGGCCCACGGGAAAAGAAGAGACCCAGTACTTC. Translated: CASRLRPTGKEETQYF. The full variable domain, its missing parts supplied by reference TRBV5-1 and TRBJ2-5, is KAGVTQTPRYLIKTRGQQVTLSCSPISGHRSVSWYQQTPGQGLQFLFEYFSETQRNKGNFPGRFSGRQFSNSRSEMNVSTLELGDSALYLCASRLRPTGKEETQYFGPGTRLLVL.

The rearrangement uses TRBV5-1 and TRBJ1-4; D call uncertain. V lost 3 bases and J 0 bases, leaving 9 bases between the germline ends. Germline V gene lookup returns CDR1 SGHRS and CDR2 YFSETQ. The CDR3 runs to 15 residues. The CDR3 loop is CASSSRRATNEKLFF. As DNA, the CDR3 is TGCGCCAGCAGCTCTCGACGTGCAACTAATGAAAAACTGTTTTTT.

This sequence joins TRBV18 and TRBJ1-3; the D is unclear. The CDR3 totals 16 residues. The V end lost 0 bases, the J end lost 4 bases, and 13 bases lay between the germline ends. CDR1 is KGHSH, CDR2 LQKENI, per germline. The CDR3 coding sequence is TGTGCCAGCTCACCACCGCAAAGGGCTCGAGGAAACACCATATATTTT. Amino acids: CASSPPQRARGNTIYF.

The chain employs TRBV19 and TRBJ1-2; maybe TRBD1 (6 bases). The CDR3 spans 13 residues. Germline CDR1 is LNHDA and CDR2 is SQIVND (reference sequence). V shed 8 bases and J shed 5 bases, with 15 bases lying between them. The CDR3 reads CASLAGEGYGYTF. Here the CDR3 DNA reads TGTGCCAGTCTCGCAGGGGAGGGGTATGGCTACACCTTC. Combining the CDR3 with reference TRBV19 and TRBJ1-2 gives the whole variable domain DGGITQSPKYLFRKEGQNVTLSCEQNLNHDAMYWYRQDPGQGLRLIYYSQIVNDFQKGDIAEGYSVSREKKESFPLTVTSAQKNPTAFYLCASLAGEGYGYTFGSGTRLTVV.

CDR3 region: CATSRGTSYSNEQFF. The CDR3 nucleotides read TGTGCCACCAGCAGAGGAACTAGTTACAGCAATGAGCAGTTCTTC. The J gene is TRBJ2-1, the V gene TRBV15; possibly TRBD2 for D (5 bases). Germline loops: CDR1 LNHNV, CDR2 YYDKDF (reference sequence). The CDR3 totals 15 residues. V shed 1 base and J shed 6 bases, with 13 bases lying between them.